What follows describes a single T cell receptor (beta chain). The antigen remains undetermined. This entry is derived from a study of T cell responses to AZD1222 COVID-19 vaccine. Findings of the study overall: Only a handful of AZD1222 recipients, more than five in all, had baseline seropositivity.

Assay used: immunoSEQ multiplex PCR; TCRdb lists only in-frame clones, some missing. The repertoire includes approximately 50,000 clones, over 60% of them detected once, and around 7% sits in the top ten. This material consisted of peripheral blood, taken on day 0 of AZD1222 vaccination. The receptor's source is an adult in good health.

For the CDR3, the DNA is TGTGCCAGCAGTGATCTTGGTAGGGTGGGAAACACCATATATTTT. It specifies CASSDLGRVGNTIYF. The chain links TRBV6-1 to TRBJ1-3; D gene ambiguous. The germline gives CDR1 MNHNS, CDR2 SASEGT. The V end was cut by 3 bases, the J end by 4 bases, with 13 bases between. The CDR3 has 15 residues.